The 15 T cell receptor beta chains listed next were all sequenced from one sample in a study of Graves' ophthalmopathy and Graves' hyperthyroidism. Transcripts of RNA were the source for amplifying TCR beta CDR3 regions. HTBI primers served in a first-round RT-PCR, which a second-round multiplex PCR followed. TCRdb reprocessed the multiplex PCR reads via MiXCR and lists one record per CDR3 protein. This table holds a few hundred thousand distinct CDR3 sequences, 15% found once. Sequences were obtained from peripheral blood. The source of these receptors is a woman under 30 with stable Graves' hyperthyroidism.

The table lists this clonotype with many counts. The rearrangement joins TRBV6-2 or TRBV6-3 to TRBJ2-5; D possibly matches TRBD1 or TRBD2 (5 bases each). Germline V gene lookup returns CDR1 MNHEY and CDR2 SVGEGT. The CDR3 extends over 16 amino acids. Trimming pared 7 bases from V and 0 bases from J, leaving 18 bases between. The CDR3 coding sequence is TGTGCCAGCATTCCCCGGGACGGAAAGTACCAAGAGACCCAGTACTTC. Translation gives CASIPRDGKYQETQYF.

This clonotype was seen repeatedly, ten times or more. The chain couples TRBV6-5 to TRBJ2-2; 7 bases match TRBD1. The CDR3 spans 12 residues. Germline loops: CDR1 MNHEY, CDR2 SVGAGI. The J segment lost 9 bases and the V segment lost 6 bases, leaving 4 bases of the junction unmatched. The CDR3 here is CASRRQGRELFF. Here the CDR3 DNA reads TGTGCCAGCAGGAGACAGGGCAGGGAGCTGTTTTTT.

Many counts were recorded for this clonotype. V usage is TRBV27 and J usage is TRBJ1-2; TRBD1 is a possible D gene (5 bases). In germline, CDR1 is MNHEY, CDR2 SMNVEV (reference sequence). This CDR3 is built from 15 residues. V lost 2 bases to trimming and J lost 7 bases, with 17 bases between them. The CDR3 region has the DNA TGTGCCAGCAGTTTAGGGGTACGGGGGGGAGGTGGCTACACCTTC. Protein: CASSLGVRGGGGYTF.

The rearrangement uses TRBV6-1 and TRBJ1-1; a possible D gene is TRBD1 (6 bases). Trimming removed 6 bases from V and 2 bases from J, with 13 bases in between. The CDR3 is 14 amino acids. Germline CDR1 MNHNS, CDR2 SASEGT. The CDR3 region is CASSRGETNTEAFF. CDR3 nucleotides: TGTGCCAGCAGCAGGGGAGAGACTAACACTGAAGCTTTCTTT.

This clonotype appeared many times. The rearrangement joins TRBV6-2 or TRBV6-3 to TRBJ1-6; the D gene is possibly TRBD1 (5 bases). The germline V gene encodes CDR1 MNHEY and CDR2 SVGEGT. The CDR3 is made up of 15 amino acids. V was shortened by 2 bases and J by 3 bases, with 8 bases between the two germline ends. The chain's CDR3 is CASSYGAVYNSPLHF. CDR3 nucleotide sequence: TGTGCCAGCAGTTACGGGGCAGTCTATAATTCACCCCTCCACTTT.

Ten or more counts support this clonotype. The V and J genes are TRBV12-3 or TRBV12-4 and TRBJ1-5; 7 bases agree with TRBD1. J gave up 5 bases and V 5 bases, and 6 bases lay outside the gene matches. The CDR3 loop spans 14 amino acids. In nucleotides, the CDR3 is TGTGCCAGCAGTAGTACAGGGGCGGATCAGCCCCAGCATTTT. Protein sequence: CASSSTGADQPQHF.

Comments on this clonotype: A read error is possible here, since a much larger clone lies one base away. This chain uses TRBV18 with TRBJ1-1; D is possibly TRBD1 (5 bases). The germline V gene encodes CDR1 KGHSH and CDR2 LQKENI. V was pared by 2 bases and J by 6 bases, with 13 bases between. This CDR3 is 14 amino acids long. The CDR3 spells CASSPGVGASEAFF. As DNA, the CDR3 is TGTGCCAGCTCACCAGGCGTTGGGGCCTCTGAAGCTTTCTTT.

The chain carries TRBV5-1 and TRBJ2-5; maybe TRBD1 (6 bases). Germline loops: CDR1 SGHRS, CDR2 YFSETQ. CDR3 length: 15 amino acids. V was cut by 4 bases and J by 1 base, with 14 bases left in between. This CDR3 reads CASSMPGTSQETQYF. The DNA for the CDR3 is TGCGCCAGCAGCATGCCCGGGACATCCCAAGAGACCCAGTACTTC. The variable domain in full, completed from reference TRBV5-1 and TRBJ2-5, reads KAGVTQTPRYLIKTRGQQVTLSCSPISGHRSVSWYQQTPGQGLQFLFEYFSETQRNKGNFPGRFSGRQFSNSRSEMNVSTLELGDSALYLCASSMPGTSQETQYFGPGTRLLVL.

The table lists this clonotype with a few counts. This sequence joins TRBV5-6 and TRBJ2-5, with D perhaps TRBD1 (6 bases). CDR1 and CDR2 from the germline V gene are SGHDT and YYEEEE. V was pared by 0 bases and J by 3 bases, with 12 bases between. The CDR3 length is 15 residues. CDR3 amino acids: CASSLAGTTEETQYF. The CDR3 DNA follows: TGTGCCAGCAGCTTGGCCGGGACAACCGAAGAGACCCAGTACTTC.

The rearrangement links TRBV27 to TRBJ2-2; 7 bases are shared with TRBD2. Germline CDR1 and CDR2: MNHEY and SMNVEV (reference sequence). J lost 6 bases, V lost 7 bases, and 5 bases had no gene match. The CDR3 is 13 residues long. The CDR3 DNA reads TGTGCCAGCACCAAAAGCGGGGCCGGGGAGCTGTTTTTT. This sequence encodes CASTKSGAGELFF.

This clonotype was detected ten times or more. V is TRBV24-1 and J is TRBJ1-2; TRBD1 might be the D (6 bases). The germline gives CDR1 KGHDR, CDR2 SFDVKD. Trimming took 4 bases from V and 5 from J, leaving 13 bases between them. The CDR3 loop spans 14 amino acids. CDR3 sequence (DNA): TGTGCCACCAGTGAGGCCAGGGGAGGATATGGCTACACCTTC. The encoded protein is CATSEARGGYGYTF.

This chain uses TRBV6-2 or TRBV6-3 with TRBJ2-7, with 9 nucleotides matching TRBD1. Trimming removed 5 bases from V and 3 bases from J; junction bases left unmatched: 8. The germline V gene has CDR1 MNHEY and CDR2 SVGEGT. The CDR3 consists of 15 residues. The CDR3 sequence is CASSLGQGVLYEQYF. As DNA, the CDR3 is TGTGCCAGCAGTCTGGGACAGGGAGTTCTCTACGAGCAGTACTTC.

This clonotype was observed at least ten times. J is TRBJ2-7 and V is TRBV4-1, with TRBD2 as a possible D gene (6 bases). Trimming took 1 base from V and 3 from J, leaving 13 bases between them. The CDR3 consists of 15 residues. The germline V gene encodes CDR1 MGHRA and CDR2 YSYEKL. CDR3 residues: CASSQVRGRNYEQYF. DNA for the CDR3: TGCGCCAGCAGCCAAGTGCGGGGCCGCAACTACGAGCAGTACTTC.

This clonotype was seen repeatedly, ten times or more. J is TRBJ1-2 and V is TRBV4-2; no definite D call. Trimming shortened V by 0 bases and J by 8 bases, and 7 bases separated the two germline ends. CDR1 is LGHNA and CDR2 is YNFKEQ in the germline V gene. The CDR3 length is 12 residues. The CDR3 is CASSQDNKGYTF. CDR3 sequence (DNA): TGTGCCAGCAGCCAAGATAATAAGGGCTACACCTTC.

Points on this clonotype: The CDR3 does not end in the conserved phenylalanine or tryptophan, so this is likely a read error. The chain combines TRBV6-5 with TRBJ1-5, with D tentatively TRBD1 (6 bases). CDR3 length: 15 amino acids. V was clipped by 0 bases and J by 5 bases, with 11 bases between them. Germline values: CDR1 MNHEY, CDR2 SVGAGI. DNA for the CDR3: TGTGCCAGCAGTTACTCAGGGGGAGTCGATCAGCCCCAGCATCTT. Amino acid sequence: CASSYSGGVDQPQHL.